This T cell receptor beta chain was captured in a study of control samples from healthy donors and cancer patients. The CDR3 runs 15 residues. CDR1 is MNHEY and CDR2 is SVGEGT in the germline V gene. J gave up 8 bases and V 6 bases, and 12 bases lay outside the gene matches. Clones were read by immunoSEQ multiplex PCR, and TCRdb kept only the in-frame ones, dropping some. This table has 60,000 to 75,000 clones, over 70% appearing once. The V gene is TRBV6-2 or TRBV6-3, the J gene TRBJ2-1; 8 bases fit TRBD2. This clonotype originated in a man in his fifties or sixties in good health. Material: blood. CDR3 region: CASSRTRGAEDEQFF. The CDR3 nucleotides read TGTGCCAGCAGCCGCACGCGGGGGGCGGAAGATGAGCAGTTCTTC.